This T cell receptor beta chain was captured in a study of blood T cell repertoires in COVID-19. Study-level information: Donors in the United States, Italy and Spain gave samples during acute or convalescent COVID-19. PBMCs, B-cell-depleted T cells, or T cells provided the cDNA or gDNA that made up the material.

The J segment lost 8 bases and the V segment lost 1 base, leaving 6 bases of the junction unmatched. This CDR3 spans 15 amino acids. In germline, CDR1 is SGHVS, CDR2 FNYEAQ. As originally analysed: Estimated nucleated cell counts came from reference gene primer amplification. Libraries were prepared by immunoSEQ multiplex PCR; TCRdb keeps only in-frame clonotypes and omits some of them. From that table come the V and J calls and clone size; the DNA was used to work out D and trimming. The repertoire holds roughly 100,000 clones, almost 85% seen once, with about 9.9% in the top ten. The sequenced sample consisted of peripheral blood. The chain is built from TRBV7-6 and TRBJ1-4; 8 positions match TRBD1. This TCR derives from a man aged 40-55 years with active or convalescent COVID-19. The CDR3 nucleotides are TGTGCCAGCAGCTTAGGGACAGGGATTTCGGAAAAACTGTTTTTT. It is translated as CASSLGTGISEKLFF. Filled out from reference TRBV7-6 and TRBJ1-4, the complete variable domain reads GAGVSQSPRYKVTKRGQDVALRCDPISGHVSLYWYRQALGQGPEFLTYFNYEAQQDKSGLPNDRFSAERPEGSISTLTIQRTEQRDSAMYRCASSLGTGISEKLFFGSGTQLSVL.